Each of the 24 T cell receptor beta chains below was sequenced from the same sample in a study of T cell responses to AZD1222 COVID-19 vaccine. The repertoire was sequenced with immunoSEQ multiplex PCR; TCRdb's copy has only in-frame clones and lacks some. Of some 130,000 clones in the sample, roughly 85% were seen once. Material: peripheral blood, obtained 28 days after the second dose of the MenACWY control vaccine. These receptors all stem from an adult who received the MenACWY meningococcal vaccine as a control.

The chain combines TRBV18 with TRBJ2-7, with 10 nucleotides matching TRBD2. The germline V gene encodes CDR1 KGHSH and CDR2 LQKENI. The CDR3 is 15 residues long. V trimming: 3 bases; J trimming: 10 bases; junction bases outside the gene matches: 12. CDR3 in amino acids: CASSPPRASGSQQYF. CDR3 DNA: TGTGCCAGCTCACCCCCTAGGGCTAGCGGGAGCCAACAGTACTTC.

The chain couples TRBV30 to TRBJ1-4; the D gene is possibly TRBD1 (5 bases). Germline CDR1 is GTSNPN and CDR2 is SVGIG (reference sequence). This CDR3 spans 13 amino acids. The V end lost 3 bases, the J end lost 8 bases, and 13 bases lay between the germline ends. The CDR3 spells CAWRAQGYEKLFF. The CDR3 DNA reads TGTGCCTGGAGGGCCCAGGGTTACGAAAAACTGTTTTTT. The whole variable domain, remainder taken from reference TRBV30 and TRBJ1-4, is SQTIHQWPATLVQPVGSPLSLECTVEGTSNPNLYWYRQAAGRGLQLLFYSVGIGQISSEVPQNLSASRPQDRQFILSSKKLLLSDSGFYLCAWRAQGYEKLFFGSGTQLSVL.

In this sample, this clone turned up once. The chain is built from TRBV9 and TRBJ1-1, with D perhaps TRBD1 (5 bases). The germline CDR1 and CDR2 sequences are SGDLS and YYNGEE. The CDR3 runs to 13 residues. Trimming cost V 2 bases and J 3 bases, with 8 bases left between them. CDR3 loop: CASSVQGYTEAFF. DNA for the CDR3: TGTGCCAGCAGCGTCCAGGGTTACACTGAAGCTTTCTTT.

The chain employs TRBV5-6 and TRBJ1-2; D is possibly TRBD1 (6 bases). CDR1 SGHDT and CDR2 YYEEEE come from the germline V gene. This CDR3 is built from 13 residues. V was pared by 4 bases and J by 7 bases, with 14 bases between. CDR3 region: CASSRGQSIGYTF. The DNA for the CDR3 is TGTGCCAGCAGCCGGGGACAATCGATTGGCTACACCTTC.

DNA of the CDR3: TGTGCCAGTAGTATAGATCTTAGAACCGGGACGGCCAACTATGGCTACACCTTC. Translated: CASSIDLRTGTANYGYTF. The V and J genes are TRBV19 and TRBJ1-2; the D gene is possibly TRBD1 (5 bases). The CDR3 spans 18 residues. V was clipped by 0 bases and J by 2 bases, with 19 bases between them. The V gene's germline CDR1 is LNHDA and CDR2 SQIVND (reference sequence).

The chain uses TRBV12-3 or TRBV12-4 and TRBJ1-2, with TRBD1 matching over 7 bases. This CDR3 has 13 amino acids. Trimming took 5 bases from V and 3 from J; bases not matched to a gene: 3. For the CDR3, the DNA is TGTGCCAGCAGTCGACAGGGCGACTATGGCTACACCTTC. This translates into CASSRQGDYGYTF.

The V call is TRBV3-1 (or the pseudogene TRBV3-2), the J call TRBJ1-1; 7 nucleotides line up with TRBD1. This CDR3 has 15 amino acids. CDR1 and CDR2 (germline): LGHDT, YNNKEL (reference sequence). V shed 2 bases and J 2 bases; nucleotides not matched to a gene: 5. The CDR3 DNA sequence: TGTGCCAGCAGCCAAACTACAGGGGCTAACACTGAAGCTTTCTTT. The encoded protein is CASSQTTGANTEAFF.

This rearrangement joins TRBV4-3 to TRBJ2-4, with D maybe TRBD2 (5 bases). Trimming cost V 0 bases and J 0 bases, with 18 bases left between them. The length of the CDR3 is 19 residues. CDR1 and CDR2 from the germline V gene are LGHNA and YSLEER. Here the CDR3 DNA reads TGCGCCAGCAGCCAAGATGCGAGGGCCCCTATTATAGCCAAAAACATTCAGTACTTC. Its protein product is CASSQDARAPIIAKNIQYF.

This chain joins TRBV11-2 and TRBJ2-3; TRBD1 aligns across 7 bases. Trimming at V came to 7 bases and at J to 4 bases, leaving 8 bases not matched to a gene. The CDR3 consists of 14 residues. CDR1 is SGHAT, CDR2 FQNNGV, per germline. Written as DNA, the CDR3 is TGTGCCAGCACCCCTAGGGGGCGCGCAGATACGCAGTATTTT. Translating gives CASTPRGRADTQYF.

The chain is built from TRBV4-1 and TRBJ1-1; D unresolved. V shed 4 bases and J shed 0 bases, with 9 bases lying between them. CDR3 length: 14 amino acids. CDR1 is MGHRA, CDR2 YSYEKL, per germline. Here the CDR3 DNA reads TGCGCCAGCAGCCGGGAGTTGGTGAACACTGAAGCTTTCTTT. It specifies CASSRELVNTEAFF.

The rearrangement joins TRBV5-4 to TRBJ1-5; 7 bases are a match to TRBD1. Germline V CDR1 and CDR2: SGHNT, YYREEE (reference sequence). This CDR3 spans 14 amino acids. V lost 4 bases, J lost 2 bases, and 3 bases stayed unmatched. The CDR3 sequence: CASSLDRGNQPQHF. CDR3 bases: TGTGCCAGCAGCCTTGACAGGGGCAATCAGCCCCAGCATTTT.

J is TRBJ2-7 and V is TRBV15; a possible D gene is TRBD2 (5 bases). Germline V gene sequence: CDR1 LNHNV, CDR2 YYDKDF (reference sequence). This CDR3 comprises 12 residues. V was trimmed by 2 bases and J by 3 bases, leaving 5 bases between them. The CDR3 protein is CATSRSGYEQYV. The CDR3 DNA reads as TGTGCCACCAGCAGAAGCGGCTACGAGCAGTACGTC.

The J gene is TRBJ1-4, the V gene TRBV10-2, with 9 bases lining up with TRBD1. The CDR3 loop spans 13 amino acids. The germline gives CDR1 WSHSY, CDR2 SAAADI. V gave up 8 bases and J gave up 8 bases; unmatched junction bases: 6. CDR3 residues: CASRRDREEKLFF. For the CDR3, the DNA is TGCGCCAGCCGCCGGGACAGGGAAGAAAAACTGTTTTTT.

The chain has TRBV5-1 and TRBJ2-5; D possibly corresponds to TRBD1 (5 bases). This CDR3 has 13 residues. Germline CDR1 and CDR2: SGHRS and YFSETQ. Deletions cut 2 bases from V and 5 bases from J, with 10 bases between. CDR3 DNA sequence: TGCGCCAGCAGCTTCTCGCAGGGTGAGACCCAGTACTTC. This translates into CASSFSQGETQYF.

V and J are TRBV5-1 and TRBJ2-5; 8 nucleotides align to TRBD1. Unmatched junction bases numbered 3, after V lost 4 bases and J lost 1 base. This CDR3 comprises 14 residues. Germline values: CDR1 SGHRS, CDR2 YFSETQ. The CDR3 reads CASSQQGGQETQYF. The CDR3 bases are TGCGCCAGCAGCCAACAGGGGGGCCAAGAGACCCAGTACTTC.

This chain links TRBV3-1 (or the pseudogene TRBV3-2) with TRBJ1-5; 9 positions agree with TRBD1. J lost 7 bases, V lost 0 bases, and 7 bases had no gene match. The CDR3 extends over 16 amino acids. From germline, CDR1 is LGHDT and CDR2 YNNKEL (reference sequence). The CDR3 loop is CASSQDGDRGKQPQHF. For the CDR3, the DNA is TGTGCCAGCAGCCAAGATGGCGACAGGGGGAAGCAGCCCCAGCATTTT.

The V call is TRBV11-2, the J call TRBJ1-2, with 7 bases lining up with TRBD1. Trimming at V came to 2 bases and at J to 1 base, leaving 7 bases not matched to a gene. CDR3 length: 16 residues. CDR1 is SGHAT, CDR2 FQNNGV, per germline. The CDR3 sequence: CASSLRPGTDNYGYTF. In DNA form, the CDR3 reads TGTGCCAGCAGCTTACGACCCGGGACAGATAACTATGGCTACACCTTC.

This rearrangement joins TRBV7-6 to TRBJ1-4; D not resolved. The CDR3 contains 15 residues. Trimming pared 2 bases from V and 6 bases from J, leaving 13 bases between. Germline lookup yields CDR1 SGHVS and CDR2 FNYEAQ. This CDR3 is CASSLFGSGDEKLFF. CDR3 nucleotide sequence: TGTGCCAGCAGCTTATTTGGCAGCGGCGATGAAAAACTGTTTTTT.

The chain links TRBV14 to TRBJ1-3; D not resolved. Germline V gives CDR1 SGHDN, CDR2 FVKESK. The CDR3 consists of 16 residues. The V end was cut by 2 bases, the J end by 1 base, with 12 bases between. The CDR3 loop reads CASSQSRLRSGNTIYF. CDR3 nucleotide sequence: TGTGCCAGCAGCCAAAGCAGGCTACGTTCTGGAAACACCATATATTTT.

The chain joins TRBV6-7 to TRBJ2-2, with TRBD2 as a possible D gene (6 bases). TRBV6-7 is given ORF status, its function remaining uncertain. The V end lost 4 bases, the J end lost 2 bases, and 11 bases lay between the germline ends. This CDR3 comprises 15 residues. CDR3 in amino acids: CASSSRRDNTGELFF. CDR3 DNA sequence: TGTGCCAGCAGTTCGAGGCGGGACAACACCGGGGAGCTGTTTTTT.

CDR3 residues: CASSSGTYTGELFF. The CDR3 DNA is TGTGCCAGCAGCTCCGGGACATACACCGGGGAGCTGTTTTTT. The chain recombines TRBV5-6 with TRBJ2-2; D may be TRBD1 (6 bases). This CDR3 comprises 14 residues. V shed 3 bases and J shed 3 bases, with 9 bases lying between them. CDR1 is SGHDT, CDR2 YYEEEE, per germline.

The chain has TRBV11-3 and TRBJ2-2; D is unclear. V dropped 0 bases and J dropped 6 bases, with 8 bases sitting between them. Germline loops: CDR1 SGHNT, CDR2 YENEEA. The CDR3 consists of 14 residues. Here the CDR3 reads CASSLDRRAGELFF. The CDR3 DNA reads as TGTGCCAGCAGCTTAGATCGTAGGGCCGGGGAGCTGTTTTTT.

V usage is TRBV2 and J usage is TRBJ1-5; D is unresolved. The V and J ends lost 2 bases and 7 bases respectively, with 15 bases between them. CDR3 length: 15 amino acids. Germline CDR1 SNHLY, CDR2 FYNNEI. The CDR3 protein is CASSERQALGQPQHF. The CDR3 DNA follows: TGTGCCAGCAGTGAACGGCAGGCCCTCGGGCAGCCCCAGCATTTT.

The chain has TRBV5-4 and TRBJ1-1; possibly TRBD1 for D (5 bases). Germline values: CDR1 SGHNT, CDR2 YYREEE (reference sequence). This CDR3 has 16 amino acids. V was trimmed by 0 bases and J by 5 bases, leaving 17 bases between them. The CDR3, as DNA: TGTGCCAGCAGCTTGGCCGTGGGGGGGATGTGGACTGAAGCTTTCTTT. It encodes CASSLAVGGMWTEAFF.